This TCR beta chain was recovered during a study of Graves' ophthalmopathy and Graves' hyperthyroidism. Overall study findings and caveats: Most expanded clonotypes from thyroid (those above 0.001 frequency) were also found in blood. For predicting ophthalmopathy progression, the model had roughly 70% sensitivity and roughly 72% specificity.

From RNA, the CDR3 regions of TCR beta chains were amplified and sequenced. The workflow started with a first-round RT-PCR run with HTBI primers and then moved on to a second-round multiplex PCR. TCRdb ran MiXCR on the multiplex PCR reads and lists one entry per CDR3 protein. The data contain 650,000 to 800,000 distinct CDR3 sequences, roughly two fifths of them singletons. The evidence that diagnosis relied on was clinical symptoms, serum thyroxine, TRAb, thyroid ultrasound and orbital computed tomography. As to this clonotype: Its specificity is not known.

Germline-derived CDR1 and CDR2 are MGHDK and SYGVNS. With V trimmed by 6 bases and J by 4 bases, 8 bases remained unmatched. The CDR3 is 14 residues long. Sequenced: peripheral blood. The TCR sequence derives from an adult man with Graves' ophthalmopathy. The gene calls are TRBV25-1 and TRBJ1-1; 7 bases fit TRBD1. CDR3 in DNA: TGTGCCAGCAGCGTTGTTCCAGGGGGCACTGAAGCTTTCTTT. Translating it yields CASSVVPGGTEAFF.